This TCR beta chain was observed in a study of cytomegalovirus exposure and HLA in healthy donors. Study-wide results and limits: Immune exposure was documented only through CMV serostatus. In an earlier analysis, about 87% or about 30%: the productive usage of most TCR beta V segments.

The CDR3 is 15 residues long. Trimming shortened V by 0 bases and J by 3 bases, and 10 bases separated the two germline ends. Per germline, CDR1 SGHDT and CDR2 YYEEEE. This clone was observed a few times. What it recognizes is unknown. This PCR relied on a set of 60 Vbeta primers and 13 Jbeta primers. Sequenced by immunoSEQ multiplex PCR; TCRdb stores in-frame clones only, minus some. The repertoire consists of 150,000 or so clones, with about 64% occurring once and the leading ten covering 3%. Sequenced material: PBMCs. This chain links TRBV5-6 with TRBJ1-5; D call uncertain. This receptor was obtained from a woman aged 30 to 39 in good health and CMV-seropositive. The CDR3 DNA sequence: TGTGCCAGCAGCTTGGCCCGGGTTATCAATCAGCCCCAGCATTTT. This sequence encodes CASSLARVINQPQHF.